In its sample, the clone carrying this TCR beta chain was seen once. Its antigen is not known. This specimen belongs to a study of CD4+ T cells in melanoma. The protocol was immunoSEQ multiplex PCR, while the TCRdb copy is restricted to in-frame clones and leaves out a portion. The top ten clones hold about 12% of a sample with roughly 54,000 clones, approximately 92% of them seen once. Whole-study findings and limits: A reported correlation linked neoantigen-specific CD4+ T cells to CD8+, macrophage and B cell function. Reportedly, melanoma neoantigen-specific CD4+ T cells showed varied differentiation states.

Unmatched junction bases numbered 20, after V lost 9 bases and J lost 5 bases. Germline V CDR1 and CDR2: SGHNT, YYREEE (reference sequence). The CDR3 has 17 residues. The rearrangement links TRBV5-4 to TRBJ2-4, with 7 positions matching TRBD1. The sequenced material came from peripheral blood. The clonotype originates from a human donor with melanoma. The CDR3 sequence is CATYSLTTGPVENIQYF. The CDR3 DNA reads TGTGCCACCTACTCACTTACGACAGGGCCAGTTGAAAACATTCAGTACTTC.